Shown below are 4 T cell receptor beta chains from a single sample sequenced in a study of brain T cells in children with intractable seizures. Sequenced by immunoSEQ multiplex PCR; TCRdb stores in-frame clones only, minus some. This repertoire shows tens of thousands of clones, roughly 91% found once; its top ten account for approximately 1.5%. The sequencing here drew on peripheral blood, taken at surgery. Receptor source: a boy in the first two years of life with tuberous sclerosis and intractable seizures.

This chain joins TRBV4-1 and TRBJ2-2; D might be TRBD2 (6 bases). With 1 base removed from V and 0 bases from J, the gap between germline ends came to 9 bases. Germline V gene sequence: CDR1 MGHRA, CDR2 YSYEKL. This CDR3 is 16 amino acids long. CDR3 sequence: CASSQAGLPNTGELFF. The CDR3 DNA reads TGCGCCAGCAGCCAAGCGGGACTCCCGAACACCGGGGAGCTGTTTTTT.

The J gene is TRBJ2-5, the V gene TRBV30; D not resolved. This CDR3 is 13 amino acids long. Germline assignment: CDR1 GTSNPN and CDR2 SVGIG (reference sequence). Between the trimmed V and J ends, which lost 0 bases and 3 bases, there was a span of 8 bases. The CDR3 spells CAWSVGTKETQYF. The CDR3, as DNA: TGTGCCTGGAGTGTGGGAACTAAAGAGACCCAGTACTTC.

V gene TRBV6-6 combines with J gene TRBJ1-2; D remains unclear. Germline values: CDR1 MNHNY, CDR2 SVGAGI (reference sequence). V shed 4 bases and J shed 4 bases, with 7 bases lying between them. The CDR3 consists of 12 residues. The CDR3 DNA sequence: TGTGCCAGCAGTTCGGACGGCTATGGCTACACCTTC. Its protein is CASSSDGYGYTF.

The CDR3: CASSRLAGETYNEQFF. The CDR3 region has the DNA TGCGCCAGCAGCAGACTAGCGGGTGAAACCTACAATGAGCAGTTCTTC. The genes are TRBV4-1 and TRBJ2-1, with 10 nucleotides matching TRBD2. With V trimmed by 5 bases and J by 2 bases, 6 bases remained unmatched. The CDR3 is made up of 16 amino acids. Germline-derived CDR1 and CDR2 are MGHRA and YSYEKL.